The following is a TCR beta chain sequence with its context. The data were obtained in a study of radiotherapy plus CTLA-4 blockade in lung cancer. Using immunoSEQ multiplex PCR, the repertoire was profiled, and TCRdb retains in-frame clones only, with some absent. The sample shows some 64,000 clones, less than 85% of them seen only once. This CDR3 has 15 residues. Trimming stripped 1 base from V and 11 bases from J, with 20 bases between. CDR1 is SGHTA and CDR2 is FQGNSA in the germline V gene. This TCR was recovered from a human donor with non-small cell lung cancer whose response to radiotherapy plus ipilimumab could not be evaluated. Some clones in this sample may be carry-over from other donors' samples. Material: peripheral blood, obtained from a patient treated with radiotherapy plus ipilimumab. The genes are TRBV7-2 and TRBJ1-1; TRBD1 might be the D (5 bases). CDR3 sequence reads: CASSLEGLQQRLAFF. CDR3 nucleotides: TGTGCCAGCAGCTTAGAGGGGCTACAACAGAGATTGGCTTTCTTT. Combining the CDR3 with reference TRBV7-2 and TRBJ1-1 gives the whole variable domain GAGVSQSPSNKVTEKGKDVELRCDPISGHTALYWYRQSLGQGLEFLIYFQGNSAPDKSGLPSDRFSAERTGGSVSTLTIQRTQQEDSAVYLCASSLEGLQQRLAFFGQGTRLTVV.